A selection of T cell receptor beta chains follows, all from one sample in a study of blood T cells in healthy people across ages. TCRdb used MiXCR to reprocess the 5' RACE reads, holding one entry per CDR3 protein. Of roughly 1.6 million distinct CDR3 sequences listed, 34% are singletons. The specimen was blood. Receptor source: a woman between 25 and 40 years old in good health. CDR3s include the opening cysteine and the closing phenylalanine or tryptophan. A D gene is named only where the DNA matches it firmly. Clone size, where shown, is once, few, many, or a class for clones that have expanded.

>TRBV6-2/TRBV6-3|-|few|TRBJ1-4|12
TGTGCCAGCAAGGAAGCCGGGGGAAAACTGTTTTTT
CASKEAGGKLFF
>TRBV7-8|-|few|TRBJ2-1|15
TGTGCCAGCAGCCCCGAGGGGAACTCCTACAATGAGCAGTTCTTC
CASSPEGNSYNEQFF
>TRBV28|-|few|TRBJ2-5|15
TGTGCCAGCAGCTGGGGGCTTCGGGGGGCGAAGACCCAGTACTTC
CASSWGLRGAKTQYF
>TRBV6-1|-|-|TRBJ2-3|14
TGTGCCAGCGCGTGGGACCAACTCACAGATGCGCAGTATTTT
CASAWDQLTDAQYF
>TRBV11-1|-|few|TRBJ2-1|14
TGTGCCAGCAGCTTTTGGGGAGCCCGCAATGAGCAGTTCTTC
CASSFWGARNEQFF
>TRBV5-6|TRBD2|few|TRBJ2-3|16
TGTGCCAGCAACTTGGCTCGGGACTACCTCACAGATACGCAGTATTTT
CASNLARDYLTDTQYF
>TRBV7-3|TRBD2|-|TRBJ2-2|17
TGTGCCAGCAGCTTTCTCGGCGGGAGCCCGAGGACCGGGGAGCTGTTTTTT
CASSFLGGSPRTGELFF
>TRBV29-1|TRBD2|-|TRBJ2-3|15
TGCAGCGTTGGGGGAGCGGGGGAGGGCACAGATACGCAGTATTTT
CSVGGAGEGTDTQYF
>TRBV7-6|TRBD1|-|TRBJ1-1|19
TGTGCCAGCAGCTTAATCCCCCTGGACAAGGGGGCGCGGAACACTGAAGCTTTCTTT
CASSLIPLDKGARNTEAFF
>TRBV11-2|TRBD2|many|TRBJ2-7|14
TGTGCCAGCAGCCGACTAGCGGTTCCCTACGAGCAGTACTTC
CASSRLAVPYEQYF
>TRBV19|-|-|TRBJ2-7|14
TGTGCCAGTAGTATAGCCGACAACTCCTACGAGCAGTACTTC
CASSIADNSYEQYF
>TRBV4-1|-|few|TRBJ2-5|14
TGCGCCAGCGGTCAGGGGGGGGGAGTAGAGACCCAGTACTTC
CASGQGGGVETQYF
>TRBV24-1|-|many|TRBJ1-5|17
TGTGCCACCAGTGACAAACCACCGCGGGGCGCCAATCAGCCCCAGCATTTT
CATSDKPPRGANQPQHF
>TRBV29-1|-|few|TRBJ2-5|13
TGCAGCGTTGAAAGAGCCCCACGGGAGACCCAGTACTTC
CSVERAPRETQYF
>TRBV2|-|-|TRBJ2-2|14
TGTGCCAGCAATGGCAGGGGAAACACCGGGGAGCTGTTTTTT
CASNGRGNTGELFF
>TRBV29-1|-|many|TRBJ2-5|14
TGCAGCGTCCCCCGACGAGGGACGTCGGAGACCCAGTACTTC
CSVPRRGTSETQYF
>TRBV28|TRBD1|many|TRBJ1-5|14
TGTGCCAGCAGGGGAGGGACAGGGGGTCAGCCCCAGCATTTT
CASRGGTGGQPQHF
>TRBV3-1|-|-|TRBJ2-2|14
TGTGCCAGCAGCCGGGGACGGGACATCGGGGAGCTGTTTTTT
CASSRGRDIGELFF
>TRBV7-3|-|-|TRBJ2-6|15
TGTGCCAGCAGCTTAAGCGCCTCTGGGGCCAACGTCCTGACTTTC
CASSLSASGANVLTF
>TRBV28|TRBD1|-|TRBJ2-7|14
TGTGCCAGCAGTGCGACCGGGACAGGGGACGAGCAGTACTTC
CASSATGTGDEQYF
>TRBV2|TRBD1|once|TRBJ1-2|15
TGTGCCAGCAGTTCGGGACAGCCATTTAACTATGGCTACACCTTC
CASSSGQPFNYGYTF
>TRBV9|-|-|TRBJ2-5|14
TGTGCCAGCAGCGTGTGGGACTCTCAAGAGACCCAGTACTTC
CASSVWDSQETQYF
>TRBV11-2|-|-|TRBJ2-3|14
TGTGCCAGCAGCAAGGGGGGCGATTCTGATACGCAGTATTTT
CASSKGGDSDTQYF
>TRBV4-1|-|many|TRBJ2-5|12
TGCGCCAGCAGCCACCCCCGGGGGACCCAGTACTTC
CASSHPRGTQYF
>TRBV7-2|TRBD1|-|TRBJ2-3|15
TGTGCCAGCAGCTTAGTGGGACAGGGTTCAGATACGCAGTATTTT
CASSLVGQGSDTQYF
>TRBV12-3/TRBV12-4|TRBD2|once|TRBJ2-3|15
TGTGCCTGCAGTTTTGTCGGGGGGAGGACAGATACGCAGTATTTT
CACSFVGGRTDTQYF
>TRBV3-1|-|few|TRBJ2-1|15
TGTGCCAGCAGCCAAGGGGCTAACTACTACAATGAGCAGTTCTTC
CASSQGANYYNEQFF
>TRBV7-9|TRBD2|-|TRBJ2-1|16
TGTGCCAGCAGCTACCCCTTGACTAGCGGGTACAATGGGCAGTTCTTC
CASSYPLTSGYNGQFF
>TRBV7-9|-|few|TRBJ1-2|14
TGTGCCAGCAGCCCTGGGGACATTCGTCGGGGCTACACCTTC
CASSPGDIRRGYTF
>TRBV2|-|few|TRBJ2-1|13
TGTGCCAGCAGTGAACTCCGGGCGGGTGAGCAGTTCTTC
CASSELRAGEQFF
>TRBV3-1|-|-|TRBJ2-3|15
TGTGCCAGCAGCCAATACTTAGCCCCCCAAGATACGCAGTATTTT
CASSQYLAPQDTQYF